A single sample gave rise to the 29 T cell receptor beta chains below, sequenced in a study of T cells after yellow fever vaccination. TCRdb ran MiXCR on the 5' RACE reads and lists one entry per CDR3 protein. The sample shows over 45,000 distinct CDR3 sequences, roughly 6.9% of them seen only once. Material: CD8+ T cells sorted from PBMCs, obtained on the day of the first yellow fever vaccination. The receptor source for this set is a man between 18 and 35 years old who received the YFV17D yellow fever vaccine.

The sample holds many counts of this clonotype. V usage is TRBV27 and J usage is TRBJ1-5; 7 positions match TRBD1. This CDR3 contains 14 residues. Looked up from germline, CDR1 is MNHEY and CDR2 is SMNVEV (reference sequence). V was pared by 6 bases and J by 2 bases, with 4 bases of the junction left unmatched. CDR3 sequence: CASRRTGRNQPQHF. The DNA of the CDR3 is TGTGCCAGCAGGCGGACAGGACGCAATCAGCCCCAGCATTTT.

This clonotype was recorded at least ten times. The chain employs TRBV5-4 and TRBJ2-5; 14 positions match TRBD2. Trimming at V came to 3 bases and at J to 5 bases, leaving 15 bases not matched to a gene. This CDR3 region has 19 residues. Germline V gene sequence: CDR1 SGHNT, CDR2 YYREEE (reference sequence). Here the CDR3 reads CASSWKGLAGAPWMETQYF. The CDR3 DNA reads TGTGCCAGCAGCTGGAAGGGACTAGCGGGGGCGCCTTGGATGGAGACCCAGTACTTC.

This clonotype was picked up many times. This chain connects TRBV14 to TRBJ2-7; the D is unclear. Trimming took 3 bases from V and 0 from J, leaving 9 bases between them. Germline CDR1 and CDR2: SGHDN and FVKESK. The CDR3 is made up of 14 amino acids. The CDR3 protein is CASSHYAVSYEQYF. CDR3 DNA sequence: TGTGCCAGCAGCCATTACGCGGTCTCCTACGAGCAGTACTTC.

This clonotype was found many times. The CDR3 protein is CACKTIFGGLKYNEQFF. In DNA, the CDR3 is TGTGCCTGCAAAACGATCTTCGGGGGCCTAAAATACAATGAGCAGTTCTTC. The chain combines TRBV6-2 or TRBV6-3 with TRBJ2-1; D tentatively fits TRBD1 or TRBD2 (6 bases each). Germline V gene data show CDR1 as MNHEY and CDR2 as SVGEGT. CDR3 size: 17 residues. Deletions cut 11 bases from V and 4 bases from J, with 27 bases between.

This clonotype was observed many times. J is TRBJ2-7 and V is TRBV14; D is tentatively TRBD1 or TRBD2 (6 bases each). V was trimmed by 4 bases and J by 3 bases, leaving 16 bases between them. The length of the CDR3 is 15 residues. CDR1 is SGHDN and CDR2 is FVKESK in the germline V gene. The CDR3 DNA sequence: TGTGCCAGCAGCCGAACGGGGGCTGGATTCTACGAGCAGTACTTC. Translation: CASSRTGAGFYEQYF.

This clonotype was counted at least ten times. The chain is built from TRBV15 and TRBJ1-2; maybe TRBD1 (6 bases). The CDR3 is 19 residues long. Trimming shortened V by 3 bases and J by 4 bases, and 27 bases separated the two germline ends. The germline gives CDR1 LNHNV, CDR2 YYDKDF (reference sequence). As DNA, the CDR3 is TGTGCCACCAGCAGTGCGCCCGGACAGCAGACCGATATCCCCTATGGCTACACCTTC. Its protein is CATSSAPGQQTDIPYGYTF.

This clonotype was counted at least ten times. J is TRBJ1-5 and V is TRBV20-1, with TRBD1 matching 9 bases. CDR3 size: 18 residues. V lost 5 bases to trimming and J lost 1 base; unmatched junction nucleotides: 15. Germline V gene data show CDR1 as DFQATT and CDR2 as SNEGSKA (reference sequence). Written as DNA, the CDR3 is TGCAGTGCTTATCCGGGACAGGGTGAATTTATAAGCAATCAGCCCCAGCATTTT. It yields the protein CSAYPGQGEFISNQPQHF.

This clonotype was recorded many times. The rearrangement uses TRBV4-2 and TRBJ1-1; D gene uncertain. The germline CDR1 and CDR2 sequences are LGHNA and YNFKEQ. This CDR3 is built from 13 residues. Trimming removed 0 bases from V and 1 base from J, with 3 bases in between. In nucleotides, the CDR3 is TGTGCCAGCAGCCAAGATGCGAACACTGAAGCTTTCTTT. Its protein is CASSQDANTEAFF.

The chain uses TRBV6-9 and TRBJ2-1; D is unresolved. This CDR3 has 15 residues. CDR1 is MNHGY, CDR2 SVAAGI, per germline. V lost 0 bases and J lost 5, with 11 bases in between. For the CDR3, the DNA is TGTGCCAGCAGTTATTCGCCTACCGTGGACAATGAGCAGTTCTTC. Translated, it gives CASSYSPTVDNEQFF.

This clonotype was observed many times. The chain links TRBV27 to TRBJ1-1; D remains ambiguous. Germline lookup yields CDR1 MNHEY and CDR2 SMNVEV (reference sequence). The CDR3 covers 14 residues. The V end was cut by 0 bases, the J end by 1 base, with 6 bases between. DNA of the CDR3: TGTGCCAGCAGTTTATCAGCGGGGAACACTGAAGCTTTCTTT. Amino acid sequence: CASSLSAGNTEAFF.

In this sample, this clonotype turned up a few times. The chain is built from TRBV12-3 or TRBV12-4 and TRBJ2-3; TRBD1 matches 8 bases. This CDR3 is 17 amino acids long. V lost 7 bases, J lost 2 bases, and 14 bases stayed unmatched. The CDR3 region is CASTPRRAGGITDTQYF. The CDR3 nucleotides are TGTGCCAGCACCCCAAGGCGGGCAGGGGGCATCACAGATACGCAGTATTTT.

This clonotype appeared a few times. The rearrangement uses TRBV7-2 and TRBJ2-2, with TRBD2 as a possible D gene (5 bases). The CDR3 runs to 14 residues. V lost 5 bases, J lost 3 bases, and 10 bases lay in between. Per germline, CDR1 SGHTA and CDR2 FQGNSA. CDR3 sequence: CASSEDFYTGELFF. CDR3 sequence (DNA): TGTGCCAGCAGCGAGGACTTCTACACCGGGGAGCTGTTTTTT.

CDR3 sequence (DNA): TGTGCCAGCAGTTTATCTGACGATAACACTGAAGCTTTCTTT. Its translation is CASSLSDDNTEAFF. The V call is TRBV12-3 or TRBV12-4, the J call TRBJ1-1; D gene ambiguous. Trimming removed 2 bases from V and 2 bases from J, with 9 bases in between. This CDR3 has 14 residues.

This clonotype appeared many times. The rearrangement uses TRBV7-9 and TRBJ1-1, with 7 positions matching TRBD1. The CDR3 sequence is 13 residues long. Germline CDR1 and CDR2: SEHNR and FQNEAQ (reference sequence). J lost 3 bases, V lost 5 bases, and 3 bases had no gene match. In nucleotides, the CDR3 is TGTGCCAGCAGCCCCAGGGGGTACACTGAAGCTTTCTTT. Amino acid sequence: CASSPRGYTEAFF.

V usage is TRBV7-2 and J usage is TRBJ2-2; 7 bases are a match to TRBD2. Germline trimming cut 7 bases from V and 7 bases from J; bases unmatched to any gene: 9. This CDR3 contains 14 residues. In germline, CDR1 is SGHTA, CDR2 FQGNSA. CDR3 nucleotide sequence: TGTGCCAGCATCCCTAATGGGGGGGACGGGGAGCTGTTTTTT. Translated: CASIPNGGDGELFF. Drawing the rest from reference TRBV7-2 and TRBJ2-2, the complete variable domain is GAGVSQSPSNKVTEKGKDVELRCDPISGHTALYWYRQSLGQGLEFLIYFQGNSAPDKSGLPSDRFSAERTGGSVSTLTIQRTQQEDSAVYLCASIPNGGDGELFFGEGSRLTVL.

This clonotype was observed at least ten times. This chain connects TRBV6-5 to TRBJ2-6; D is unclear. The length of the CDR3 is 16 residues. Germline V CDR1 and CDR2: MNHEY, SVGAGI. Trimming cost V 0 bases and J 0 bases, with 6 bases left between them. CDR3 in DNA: TGTGCCAGCAGTTACTCTGCCAGCTCTGGGGCCAACGTCCTGACTTTC. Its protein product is CASSYSASSGANVLTF.

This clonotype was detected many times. The chain's CDR3 is CAISSTGAGELFF. CDR3 DNA sequence: TGTGCCATCAGCTCGACAGGGGCCGGGGAGCTGTTTTTT. The chain combines TRBV10-3 with TRBJ2-2, with 8 nucleotides matching TRBD1. CDR3 length: 13 amino acids. CDR1 and CDR2 (germline): ENHRY, SYGVKD. The trim removed 6 bases at V and 6 bases at J, leaving 3 bases unmatched.

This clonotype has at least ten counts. The DNA of the CDR3 is TGTGCCAGCAGTTACCGGACAACCATTGAAAAACTGTTTTTT. It translates to CASSYRTTIEKLFF. This chain uses TRBV6-5 with TRBJ1-4; maybe TRBD1 (5 bases). This CDR3 is 14 amino acids long. Trimming removed 2 bases at V and 7 bases at J, with 11 bases between. The V gene's germline CDR1 is MNHEY and CDR2 SVGAGI.

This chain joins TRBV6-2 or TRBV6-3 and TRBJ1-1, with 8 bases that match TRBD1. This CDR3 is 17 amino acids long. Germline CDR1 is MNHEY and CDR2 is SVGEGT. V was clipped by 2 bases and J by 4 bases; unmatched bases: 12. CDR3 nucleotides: TGTGCCAGCAGTTACGTGGTGACAGGGGTTCCGGGCACTGAAGCTTTCTTT. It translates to CASSYVVTGVPGTEAFF.

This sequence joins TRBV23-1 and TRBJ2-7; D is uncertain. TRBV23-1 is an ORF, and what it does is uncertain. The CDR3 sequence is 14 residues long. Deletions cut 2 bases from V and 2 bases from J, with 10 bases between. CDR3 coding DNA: TGCGCCAGCAGTCAACCCCGGGCCACCTACGAGCAGTACGTC. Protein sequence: CASSQPRATYEQYV.

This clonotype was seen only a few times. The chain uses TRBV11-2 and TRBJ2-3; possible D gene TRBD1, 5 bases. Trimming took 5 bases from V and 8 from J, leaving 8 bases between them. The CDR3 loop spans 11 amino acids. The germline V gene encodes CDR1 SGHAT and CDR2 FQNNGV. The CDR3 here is CASSPQGTQYF. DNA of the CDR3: TGTGCCAGCAGCCCCCAGGGTACGCAGTATTTT.

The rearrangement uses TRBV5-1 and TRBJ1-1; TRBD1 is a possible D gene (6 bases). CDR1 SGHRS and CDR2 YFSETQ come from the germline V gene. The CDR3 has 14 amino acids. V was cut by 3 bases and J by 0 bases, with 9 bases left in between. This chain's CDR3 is CASSYTGLNTEAFF. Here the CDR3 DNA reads TGCGCCAGCAGCTATACAGGGCTGAACACTGAAGCTTTCTTT. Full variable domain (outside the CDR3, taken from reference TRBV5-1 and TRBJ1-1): KAGVTQTPRYLIKTRGQQVTLSCSPISGHRSVSWYQQTPGQGLQFLFEYFSETQRNKGNFPGRFSGRQFSNSRSEMNVSTLELGDSALYLCASSYTGLNTEAFFGQGTRLTVV.

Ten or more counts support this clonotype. This chain's CDR3 is CASSQGQGTGELFF. The CDR3 DNA reads TGCGCCAGCAGCCAAGGACAGGGCACCGGGGAGCTGTTTTTT. The rearrangement links TRBV4-3 to TRBJ2-2; the match to TRBD1 covers 7 bases. The CDR3 contains 14 residues. J lost 4 bases, V lost 1 base, and 0 bases had no gene match. Germline V lookup: CDR1 LGHNA, CDR2 YSLEER.

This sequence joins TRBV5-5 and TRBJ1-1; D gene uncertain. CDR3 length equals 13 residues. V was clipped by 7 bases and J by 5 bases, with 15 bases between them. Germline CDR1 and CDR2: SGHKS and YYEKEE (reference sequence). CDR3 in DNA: TGTGCCAGCTCCGTCGGTGAAGGGACTGAAGCTTTCTTT. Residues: CASSVGEGTEAFF.

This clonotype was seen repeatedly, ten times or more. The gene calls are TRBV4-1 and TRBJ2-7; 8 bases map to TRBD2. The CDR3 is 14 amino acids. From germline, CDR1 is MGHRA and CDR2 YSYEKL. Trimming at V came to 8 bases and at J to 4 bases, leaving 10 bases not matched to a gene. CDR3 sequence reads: CASAAGALGYEQYF. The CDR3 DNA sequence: TGCGCCAGCGCAGCGGGGGCCCTCGGGTACGAGCAGTACTTC.

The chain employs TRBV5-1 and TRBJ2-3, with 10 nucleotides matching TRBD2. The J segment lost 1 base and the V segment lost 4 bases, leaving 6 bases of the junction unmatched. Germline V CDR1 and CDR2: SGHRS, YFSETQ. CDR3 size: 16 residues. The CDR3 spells CASSTRTSGGTDTQYF. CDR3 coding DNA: TGCGCCAGCAGCACTCGTACTAGCGGGGGCACAGATACGCAGTATTTT. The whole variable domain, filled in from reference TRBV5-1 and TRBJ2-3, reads KAGVTQTPRYLIKTRGQQVTLSCSPISGHRSVSWYQQTPGQGLQFLFEYFSETQRNKGNFPGRFSGRQFSNSRSEMNVSTLELGDSALYLCASSTRTSGGTDTQYFGPGTRLTVL.

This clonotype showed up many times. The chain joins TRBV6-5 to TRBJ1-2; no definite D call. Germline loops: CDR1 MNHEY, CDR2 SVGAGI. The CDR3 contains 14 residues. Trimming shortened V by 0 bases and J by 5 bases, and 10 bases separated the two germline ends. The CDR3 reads CASSYSDVGYGYTF. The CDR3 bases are TGTGCCAGCAGTTACTCGGACGTAGGGTATGGCTACACCTTC.

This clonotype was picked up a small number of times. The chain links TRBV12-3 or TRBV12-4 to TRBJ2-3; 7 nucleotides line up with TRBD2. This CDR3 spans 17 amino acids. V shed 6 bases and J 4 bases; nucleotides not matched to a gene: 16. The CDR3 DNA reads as TGTGCCAGCAGACCCTCGACTGCGGGGGATATCTCAGATACGCAGTATTTT. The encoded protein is CASRPSTAGDISDTQYF.

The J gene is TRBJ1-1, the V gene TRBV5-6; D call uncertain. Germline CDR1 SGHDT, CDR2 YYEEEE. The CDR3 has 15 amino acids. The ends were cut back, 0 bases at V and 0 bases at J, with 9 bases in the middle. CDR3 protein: CASSLVRRLNTEAFF. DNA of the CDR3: TGTGCCAGCAGCTTGGTGAGGAGGTTGAACACTGAAGCTTTCTTT.